This T cell receptor beta chain was sequenced for a study of T cells in Graves' hyperthyroidism and ophthalmopathy. General study results and limits: In blood, most of the thyroid clonotypes expanded above 0.001 were also present.

Of note for this clonotype: Its specificity is unknown.

Trimming took 6 bases from V and 3 from J, leaving 6 bases between them. This CDR3 spans 11 amino acids. Germline-derived CDR1 and CDR2 are MNHEY and SMNVEV (reference sequence). TCR beta CDR3 region amplification was performed from RNA transcripts. HTBI primers drove first-round RT-PCR of the TCR CDR3. One entry per CDR3 protein, called by TCRdb with MiXCR from the multiplex PCR reads. The sample lists over 500,000 distinct CDR3 sequences; approximately 17% were seen once. Sequenced material: blood. V usage is TRBV27 and J usage is TRBJ2-7; D remains ambiguous. The TCR originated in a woman between 18 and 30 years old with Graves' ophthalmopathy. The CDR3 reads CASRHSYEQYF. CDR3 sequence (DNA): TGTGCCAGCAGACACAGCTACGAGCAGTACTTC.